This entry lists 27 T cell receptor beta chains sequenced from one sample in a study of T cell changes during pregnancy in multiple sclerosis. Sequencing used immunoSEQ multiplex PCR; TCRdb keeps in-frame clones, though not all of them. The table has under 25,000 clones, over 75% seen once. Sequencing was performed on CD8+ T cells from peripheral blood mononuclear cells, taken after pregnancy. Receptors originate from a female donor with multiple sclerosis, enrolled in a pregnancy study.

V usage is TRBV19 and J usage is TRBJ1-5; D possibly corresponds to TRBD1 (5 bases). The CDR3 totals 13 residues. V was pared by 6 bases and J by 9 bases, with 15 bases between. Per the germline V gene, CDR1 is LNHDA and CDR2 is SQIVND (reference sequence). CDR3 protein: CASSRAPRRPQHF. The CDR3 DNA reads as TGTGCCAGTAGCAGGGCCCCCCGGCGGCCCCAGCATTTT.

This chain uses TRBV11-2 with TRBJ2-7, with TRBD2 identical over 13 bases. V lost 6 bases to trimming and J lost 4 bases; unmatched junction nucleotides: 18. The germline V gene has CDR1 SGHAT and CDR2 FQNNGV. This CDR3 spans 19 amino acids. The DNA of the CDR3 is TGTGCCAGCAGAACCGTAACTAGCGGGAGGGCCGAGATTAGTTACGAGCAGTACTTC. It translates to CASRTVTSGRAEISYEQYF.

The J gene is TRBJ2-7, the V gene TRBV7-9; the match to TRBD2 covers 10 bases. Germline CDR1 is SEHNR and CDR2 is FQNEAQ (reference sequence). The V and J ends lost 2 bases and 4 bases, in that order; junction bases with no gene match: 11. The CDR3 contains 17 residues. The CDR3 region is CASSLRLAGPSRYEQYF. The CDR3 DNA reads TGTGCCAGCAGCTTACGACTAGCGGGTCCAAGCAGATACGAGCAGTACTTC. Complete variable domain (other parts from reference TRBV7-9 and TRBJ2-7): DTGVSQNPRHKITKRGQNVTFRCDPISEHNRLYWYRQTLGQGPEFLTYFQNEAQLEKSRLLSDRFSAERPKGSFSTLEIQRTEQGDSAMYLCASSLRLAGPSRYEQYFGPGTRLTVT.

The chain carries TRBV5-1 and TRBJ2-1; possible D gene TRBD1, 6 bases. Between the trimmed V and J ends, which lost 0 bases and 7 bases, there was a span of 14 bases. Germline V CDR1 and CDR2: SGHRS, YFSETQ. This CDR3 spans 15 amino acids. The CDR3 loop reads CASSLVRGAKNEQFF. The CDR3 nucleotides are TGCGCCAGCAGCTTGGTCAGGGGAGCTAAAAATGAGCAGTTCTTC.

CDR3 bases: TGTGCCAGCAGTCCGCAGGGTCTCAAGAGCAATGAGCAGTTCTTC. Amino acids: CASSPQGLKSNEQFF. The chain carries TRBV21-1 and TRBJ2-1; the table's D gene call, TRBD1, was not cross checked with the DNA. TRBV21-1 corresponds to a pseudogene. CDR3 size: 15 residues.

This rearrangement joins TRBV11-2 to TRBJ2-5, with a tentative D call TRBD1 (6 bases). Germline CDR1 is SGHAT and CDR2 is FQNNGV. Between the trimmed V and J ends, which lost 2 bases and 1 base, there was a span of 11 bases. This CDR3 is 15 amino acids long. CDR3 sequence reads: CASSLIGGAQETQYF. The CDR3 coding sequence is TGTGCCAGCAGCTTAATAGGGGGAGCCCAAGAGACCCAGTACTTC.

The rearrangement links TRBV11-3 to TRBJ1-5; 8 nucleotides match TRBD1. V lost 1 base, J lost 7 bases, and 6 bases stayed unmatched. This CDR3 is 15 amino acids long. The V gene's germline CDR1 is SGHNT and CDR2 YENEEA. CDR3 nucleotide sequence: TGTGCCAGCAGCTTAGGCAGGGGGCTTCGGCAGCCCCAGCATTTT. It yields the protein CASSLGRGLRQPQHF.

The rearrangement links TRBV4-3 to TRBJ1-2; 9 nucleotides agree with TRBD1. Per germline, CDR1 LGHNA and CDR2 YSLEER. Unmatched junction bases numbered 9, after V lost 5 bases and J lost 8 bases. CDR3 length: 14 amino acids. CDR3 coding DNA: TGCGCCAGCAGCACTATACAGGGGGCGGGGGGCTACACCTTC. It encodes CASSTIQGAGGYTF.

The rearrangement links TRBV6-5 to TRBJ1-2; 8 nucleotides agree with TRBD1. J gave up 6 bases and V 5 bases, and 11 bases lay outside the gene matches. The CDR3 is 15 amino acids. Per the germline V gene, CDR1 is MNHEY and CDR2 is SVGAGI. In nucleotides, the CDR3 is TGTGCCAGCAGTATCGACAGGGGACCCTCGGATGGCTACACCTTC. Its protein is CASSIDRGPSDGYTF.

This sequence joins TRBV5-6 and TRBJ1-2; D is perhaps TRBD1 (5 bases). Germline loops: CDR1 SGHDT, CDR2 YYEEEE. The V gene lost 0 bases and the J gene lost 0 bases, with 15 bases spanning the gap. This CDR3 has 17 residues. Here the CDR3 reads CASSLGAVGGANYGYTF. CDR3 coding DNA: TGTGCCAGCAGCTTGGGAGCGGTCGGGGGAGCTAACTATGGCTACACCTTC. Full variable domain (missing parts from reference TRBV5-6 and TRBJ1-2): DAGVTQSPTHLIKTRGQQVTLRCSPKSGHDTVSWYQQALGQGPQFIFQYYEEEERQRGNFPDRFSGHQFPNYSSELNVNALLLGDSALYLCASSLGAVGGANYGYTFGSGTRLTVV.

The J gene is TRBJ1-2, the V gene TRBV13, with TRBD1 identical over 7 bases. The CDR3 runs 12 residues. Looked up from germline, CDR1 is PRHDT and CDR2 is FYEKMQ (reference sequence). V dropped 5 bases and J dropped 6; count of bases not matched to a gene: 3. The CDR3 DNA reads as TGTGCCAGCAGCCCCCAGGGGGATGGCTACACCTTC. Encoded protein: CASSPQGDGYTF.

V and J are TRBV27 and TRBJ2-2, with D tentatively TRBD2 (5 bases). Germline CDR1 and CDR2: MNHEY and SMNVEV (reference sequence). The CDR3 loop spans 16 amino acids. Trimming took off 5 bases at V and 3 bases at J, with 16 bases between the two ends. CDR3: CASSVGVPGDTGELFF. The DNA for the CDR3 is TGTGCCAGCAGTGTGGGAGTCCCCGGGGACACCGGGGAGCTGTTTTTT.

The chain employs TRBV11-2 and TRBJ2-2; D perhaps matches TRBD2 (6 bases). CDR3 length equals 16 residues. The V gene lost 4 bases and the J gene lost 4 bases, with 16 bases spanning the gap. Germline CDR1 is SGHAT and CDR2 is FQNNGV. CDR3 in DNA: TGTGCCAGCAGCTCCACAACGGGGGTAGTCACCGGGGAGCTGTTTTTT. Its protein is CASSSTTGVVTGELFF.

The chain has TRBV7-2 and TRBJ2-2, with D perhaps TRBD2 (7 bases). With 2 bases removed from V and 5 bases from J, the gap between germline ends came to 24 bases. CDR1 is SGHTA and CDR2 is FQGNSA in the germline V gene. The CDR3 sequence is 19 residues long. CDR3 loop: CASSLSPGEGGGGTGELFF. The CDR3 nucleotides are TGTGCCAGCAGCTTATCCCCCGGGGAAGGGGGGGGAGGTACCGGGGAGCTGTTTTTT.

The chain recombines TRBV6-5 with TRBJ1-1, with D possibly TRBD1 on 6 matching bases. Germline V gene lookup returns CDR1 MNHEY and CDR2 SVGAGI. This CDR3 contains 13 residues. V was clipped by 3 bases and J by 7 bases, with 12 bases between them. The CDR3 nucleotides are TGTGCCAGCAGTTATTCCGACAGGAATGAAGCTTTCTTT. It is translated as CASSYSDRNEAFF.

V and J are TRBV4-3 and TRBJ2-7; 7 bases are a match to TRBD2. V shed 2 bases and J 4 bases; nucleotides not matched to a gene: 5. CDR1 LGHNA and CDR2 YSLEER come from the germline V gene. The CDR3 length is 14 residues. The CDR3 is CASSQSLGGYEQYF. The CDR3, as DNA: TGCGCCAGCAGCCAATCCTTGGGAGGGTACGAGCAGTACTTC.

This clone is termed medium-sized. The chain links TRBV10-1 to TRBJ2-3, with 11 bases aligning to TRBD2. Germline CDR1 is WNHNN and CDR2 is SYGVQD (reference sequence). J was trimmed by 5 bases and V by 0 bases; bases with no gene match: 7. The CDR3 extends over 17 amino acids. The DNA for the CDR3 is TGCGCCAGCAGTGAGTCCGGTGGGCTAGCGGGAGGAGATACGCAGTATTTT. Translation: CASSESGGLAGGDTQYF.

The CDR3 spells CASSQIWTNTGELFF. As DNA, the CDR3 is TGCGCCAGCAGCCAAATTTGGACTAACACCGGGGAGCTGTTTTTT. The chain couples TRBV4-3 to TRBJ2-2; a weak D match, TRBD2 (5 bases). The CDR3 runs to 15 residues. Germline V gives CDR1 LGHNA, CDR2 YSLEER. V gave up 2 bases and J gave up 2 bases, with 9 bases separating them.

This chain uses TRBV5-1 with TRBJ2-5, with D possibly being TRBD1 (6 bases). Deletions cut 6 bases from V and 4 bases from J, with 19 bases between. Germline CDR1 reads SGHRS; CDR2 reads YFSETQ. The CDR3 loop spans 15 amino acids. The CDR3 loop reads CASMIRGFYGETQYF. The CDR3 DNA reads TGCGCCAGCATGATCAGGGGTTTTTACGGAGAGACCCAGTACTTC.

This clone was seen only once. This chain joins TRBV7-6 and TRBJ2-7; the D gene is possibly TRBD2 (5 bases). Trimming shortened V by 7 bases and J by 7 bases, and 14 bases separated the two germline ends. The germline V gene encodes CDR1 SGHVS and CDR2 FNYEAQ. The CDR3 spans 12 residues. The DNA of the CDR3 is TGTGCCAGCACCACCGCCTCGGGAGAGCAGTACTTC. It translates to CASTTASGEQYF.

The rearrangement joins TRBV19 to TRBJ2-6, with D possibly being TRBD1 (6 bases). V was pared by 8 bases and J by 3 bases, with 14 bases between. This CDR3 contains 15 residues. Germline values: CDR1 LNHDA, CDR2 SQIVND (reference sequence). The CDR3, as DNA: TGTGCCAGTGGGGTGGGGGCGCTTGGGGCCAACGTCCTGACTTTC. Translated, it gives CASGVGALGANVLTF.

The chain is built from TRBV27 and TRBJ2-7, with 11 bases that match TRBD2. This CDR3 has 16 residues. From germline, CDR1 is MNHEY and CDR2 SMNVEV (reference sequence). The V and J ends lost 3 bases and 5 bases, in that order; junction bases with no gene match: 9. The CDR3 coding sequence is TGTGCCAGCAGTTTGACTAGCGGGGAGATCCCAGACGAGCAGTACTTC. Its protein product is CASSLTSGEIPDEQYF.

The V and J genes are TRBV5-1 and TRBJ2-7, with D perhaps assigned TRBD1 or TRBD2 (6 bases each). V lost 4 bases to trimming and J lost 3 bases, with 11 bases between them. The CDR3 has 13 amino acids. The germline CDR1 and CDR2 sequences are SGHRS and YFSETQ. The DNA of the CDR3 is TGCGCCAGCAGCCTGGGGGGCAACTACGAGCAGTACTTC. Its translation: CASSLGGNYEQYF. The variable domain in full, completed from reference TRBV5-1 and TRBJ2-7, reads KAGVTQTPRYLIKTRGQQVTLSCSPISGHRSVSWYQQTPGQGLQFLFEYFSETQRNKGNFPGRFSGRQFSNSRSEMNVSTLELGDSALYLCASSLGGNYEQYFGPGTRLTVT.

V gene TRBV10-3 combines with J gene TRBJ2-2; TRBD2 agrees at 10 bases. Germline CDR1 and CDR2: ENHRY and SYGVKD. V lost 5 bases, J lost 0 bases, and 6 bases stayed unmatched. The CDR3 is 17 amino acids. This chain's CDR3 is CAISRLAGAANTGELFF. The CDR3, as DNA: TGTGCCATCAGTCGGCTAGCGGGGGCCGCGAACACCGGGGAGCTGTTTTTT.

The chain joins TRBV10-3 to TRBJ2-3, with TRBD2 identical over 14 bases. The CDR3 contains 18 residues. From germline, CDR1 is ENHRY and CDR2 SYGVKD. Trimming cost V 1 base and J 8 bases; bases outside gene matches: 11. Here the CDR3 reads CAISEYPPGLAGEGTQYF. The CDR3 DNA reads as TGTGCCATCAGTGAGTACCCGCCGGGACTAGCGGGAGAAGGTACGCAGTATTTT.

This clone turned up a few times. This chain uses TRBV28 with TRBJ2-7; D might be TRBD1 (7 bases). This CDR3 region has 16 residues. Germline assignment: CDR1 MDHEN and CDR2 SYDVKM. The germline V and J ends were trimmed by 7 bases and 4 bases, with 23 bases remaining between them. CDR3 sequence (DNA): TGTGCCAGCATAGAGAGGGGGCGGGACGGAGTATACGAGCAGTACTTC. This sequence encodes CASIERGRDGVYEQYF.

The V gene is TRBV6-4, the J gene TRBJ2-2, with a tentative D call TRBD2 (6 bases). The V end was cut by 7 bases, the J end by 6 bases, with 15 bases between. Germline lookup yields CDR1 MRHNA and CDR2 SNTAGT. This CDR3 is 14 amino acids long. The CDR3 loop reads CASTLAPSAGELFF. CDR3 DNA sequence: TGTGCCAGCACACTAGCTCCATCAGCCGGGGAGCTGTTTTTT.